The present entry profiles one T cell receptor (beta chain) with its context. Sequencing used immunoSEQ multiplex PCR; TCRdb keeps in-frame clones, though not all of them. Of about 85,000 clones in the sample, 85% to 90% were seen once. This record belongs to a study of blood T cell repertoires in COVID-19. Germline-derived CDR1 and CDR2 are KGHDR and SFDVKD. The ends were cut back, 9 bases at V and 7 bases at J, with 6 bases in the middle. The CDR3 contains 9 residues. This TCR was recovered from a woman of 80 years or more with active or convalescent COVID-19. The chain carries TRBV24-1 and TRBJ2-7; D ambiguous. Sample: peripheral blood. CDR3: CATLWEQYF. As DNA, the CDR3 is TGTGCCACCCTATGGGAGCAGTACTTC.